This T cell receptor (beta chain) is drawn from a study of a mutant IDH1 vaccine in newly diagnosed glioma. Study overall: Vaccination was launched 4-6 weeks after radiotherapy alone, or with temozolomide cycles. Visit V13 took place at week 47, and visit V12 happened at week 35. Before enrollment, the patients had been treated with radiotherapy alone, temozolomide alone, or both together. Most of them had received both.

Worth noting for this clone: Its antigen is as yet unknown.

Germline V gives CDR1 MNHNS, CDR2 SASEGT. Trimming took off 9 bases at V and 0 bases at J, with 14 bases between the two ends. This CDR3 contains 14 residues. Time point given: week 47, end of study. The investigators gave 300 ug of mutant IDH1 20-mer peptide in each vaccine dose, together with topical imiquimod. New WHO grade 3 or 4 IDH1-mutant, ATRX-lost astrocytomas were present in all donors. Data came from immunoSEQ multiplex PCR; TCRdb stores just in-frame clones and leaves some out. The sample yields roughly 31,000 clones, about 80% seen once. The TCR was taken from a young man with glioma. This chain uses TRBV6-1 with TRBJ1-2; D call uncertain. The specimen was PBMCs, collected from a glioma patient whose treatment included an IDH1 peptide vaccine. CDR3 sequence reads: CASKEQRANYGYTF. CDR3 coding DNA: TGTGCCAGTAAAGAACAGCGAGCTAACTATGGCTACACCTTC.